Included here is one TCR beta chain sequence, with context. This clonotype was counted once. Its antigen specificity is not known. One base away there is no much larger clone; base qualities are not given. One read represents weak support. The library was obtained by multiplex PCR. Sequenced using a 454 GS FLX. Semiquantitative ARM-PCR was used to amplify the TCR alpha and beta CDR3 regions from mRNA. ARM-PCR used tagged nested gene-specific primers, after which communal superprimers carried out exponential amplification. Before the first-round PCR products went through the second amplification round, exonuclease was used to remove the nested primers. The amplicons were sequenced on the 454 platform, which can rapidly sequence millions of DNA fragments without cloning bias. A read mappable to both V and J germline segments was defined as an effective read. The source study handled its data this way. Reads were assigned to germline V, D and J segments with IRmap, which uses pyromap, a Smith-Waterman modification adapted to 454 sequencing errors. Cutoffs set at the 99th percentile of alignment scores from simulated random sequences were applied to filter D-beta assignments. CDR3 was defined as the amino acids between the conserved V-segment Y[YFLI]C motif and the J-segment [FW]GXGT motif. Repertoire diversity was estimated with a compound Poisson process model previously applied to large-scale EST data. A procedure for detecting cross-contamination was used to argue that the shared CDR3s did not come from sample contamination. The public reads were quality trimmed at Q25 with fastp and then assembled into clones with MiXCR by TCRdb, keeping productive beta chains. Every distinct CDR3 protein forms one entry, paired with its most common genes and DNA. TCRdb's processing, not the authors', yielded these V and J calls. Here the sample has roughly 5,400 distinct CDR3 sequences; roughly three fifths occur a single time. 45% to 60% of the sample comes from the top ten.

The trim is 0 bases for V and 6 bases for J, with a gap of 18 bases between the germline ends. The cysteine opens and the phenylalanine closes a CDR3 of 16 amino acids. Just CDR3 DNA is preserved here, 48 bases in frame from base 1. The germline V gene encodes CDR1 SQVTM and CDR2 ANQGSEA. The data were obtained in a study of relationships among human T cell subsets listed by TCRdb under 2010. Broadly, across the study: The study sequenced eight distinct T cell populations from blood: pan T, CD8 cytotoxic, regulatory, Th1, Th2, naive plus transitional, activated and memory cells.

For isolation of CD8+ cytotoxic T cells, negative selection was performed with anti-CD4 multisort beads, and positive selection with anti-CD8 beads was then performed. To isolate the T cell subsets, Miltenyi superparamagnetic beads coated with subset-specific monoclonal antibodies were used. Every T cell population came from peripheral blood. Ficoll separation of whole blood yielded mononuclear cells, and anti-CD14 microbeads were then used to deplete the monocytes. The isolated cell populations were resuspended in RNAprotect reagent immediately. On the study overall, not on this receptor specifically: The seven subsets showed no statistically significant differences in V, D and J usage, CDR3 length, or N-nucleotide additions. The considerable overlap in CDR3s among Th1, Th2 and regulatory T cells was taken as suggesting that cell fate choices are stochastic. The bead-based sorting was unable to rule out the presence of a CD4+CD8+ double-positive population. Over 60% of CD8+ cytotoxic sequences belonged to clones with over 100 reads, whereas regulatory and Th2 subsets showed few such clones.

This sequence was found in a man between 35 and 55 years old in good health. The chain uses TRBV29-1 and TRBJ2-1; 5 matching bases give a weak D call of TRBD2. What was sequenced was CD8+ T cells sorted from blood. CDR3 sequence: CSVEDPGISRGNEQFF. Here is the DNA: TGCAGCGTTGAAGATCCCGGGATCAGCCGCGGCAATGAGCAGTTCTTC.